This entry is about one T cell receptor (beta chain). Its target is unknown. Repertoires were generated with immunoSEQ multiplex PCR, while TCRdb's copy carries only in-frame clones and drops some. The table lists millions of clones, roughly 94% of them singletons. This entry belongs to a study of shared clonotypes between healthy human individuals. Across the study: Samples came from a couple of female and a few male donors aged 18 to 49. General study points: Naive subsets generally exceeded memory subsets in estimated richness.

All of the donors resided in Nashville, Tennessee, and each was a Caucasian adult. CDR1 and CDR2 from the germline V gene are SGHNT and YYREEE (reference sequence). V lost 4 bases, J lost 3 bases, and 7 bases stayed unmatched. This CDR3 has 15 residues. This sequence joins TRBV5-4 and TRBJ2-3, with TRBD2 matching over 8 bases. The TCR comes from a man between 18 and 35 years old in good health. Sequenced: naive CD4+ T cells sorted from blood. Subset here: CD45RA+ positively selected. Here the CDR3 reads CASSRTGGPTDTQYF. The CDR3 nucleotides are TGTGCCAGCAGCAGAACGGGGGGGCCTACAGATACGCAGTATTTT. Full variable domain (rest looked up from reference TRBV5-4 and TRBJ2-3): ETGVTQSPTHLIKTRGQQVTLRCSSQSGHNTVSWYQQALGQGPQFIFQYYREEENGRGNFPPRFSGLQFPNYSSELNVNALELDDSALYLCASSRTGGPTDTQYFGPGTRLTVL.